Below, one T cell receptor beta chain is given with its context. Its cognate antigen is unknown. This entry comes from a study of cytomegalovirus exposure and HLA in healthy donors. V lost 5 bases to trimming and J lost 2 bases, with 15 bases between them. The CDR3 runs 15 residues. Germline lookup yields CDR1 MNHNS and CDR2 SASEGT. Primers for the PCR totalled 60 Vbeta and 13 Jbeta. Assay used: immunoSEQ multiplex PCR; TCRdb lists only in-frame clones, some missing. The sample includes 110,000 or so clones, approximately 8.6% seen only once; the top ten take about 6%. Study results and caveats: Highest at DRB1 and lowest at HLA-C, TCR association rates differed among HLA loci in a later analysis.

J is TRBJ1-2 and V is TRBV6-1; D is undetermined. Sequencing used PBMCs. The sequence was collected from a woman aged 40 to 50 in good health and CMV-seropositive. Here the CDR3 reads CASSPHSSRNYGYTF. In DNA form, the CDR3 reads TGTGCCAGCAGTCCCCACTCCTCGCGAAACTATGGCTACACCTTC.